This T cell receptor (beta chain) was found in a study of CD8+ T cells in alopecia areata. Study details: The duration of tofacitinib was 6 to 18 months, with 6 months off drug afterward. The study, taken as a whole, reports: Scalp clonality, together with expanded CD8+ clones among the top 100, fell significantly with tofacitinib.

This CDR3 region has 14 residues. The trim removed 0 bases at V and 3 bases at J, leaving 2 bases unmatched. The germline V gene has CDR1 SGHRS and CDR2 YFSETQ. A word on this clone: Its target is not known.

Once RNA had been extracted, it was reverse transcribed into cDNA to act as the sequencing template. Method: immunoSEQ multiplex PCR; TCRdb's copy keeps in-frame clones and lacks some. The sample lists nearly 200,000 clones; more than 45% were seen once. Treatment given: oral pan-JAK inhibitor, 5-10 mg twice daily. The specimen was CD4+ T cells sorted from blood, collected at week 24, from a patient treated with tofacitinib. This chain links TRBV5-1 with TRBJ2-5, with TRBD1 matching over 7 bases. The source of this sequence is a human donor with alopecia areata. The CDR3 nucleotides are TGCGCCAGCAGCTTGGGACAGGGCGAAGAGACCCAGTACTTC. The encoded protein is CASSLGQGEETQYF. The whole variable domain, filled in from reference TRBV5-1 and TRBJ2-5, reads KAGVTQTPRYLIKTRGQQVTLSCSPISGHRSVSWYQQTPGQGLQFLFEYFSETQRNKGNFPGRFSGRQFSNSRSEMNVSTLELGDSALYLCASSLGQGEETQYFGPGTRLLVL.